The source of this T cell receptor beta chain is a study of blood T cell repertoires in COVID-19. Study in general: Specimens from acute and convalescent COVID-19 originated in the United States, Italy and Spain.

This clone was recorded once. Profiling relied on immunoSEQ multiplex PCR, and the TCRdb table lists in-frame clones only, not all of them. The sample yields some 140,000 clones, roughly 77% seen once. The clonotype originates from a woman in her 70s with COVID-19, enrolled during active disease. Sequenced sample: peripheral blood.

CDR3 DNA: TGTGCCGCGGGGGGGGGTGATGAAAAACTGTTTTTT. Translation: CAAGGGDEKLFF. The chain couples TRBV2 to TRBJ1-4, with D tentatively TRBD1 (5 bases). This CDR3 contains 12 residues. Germline CDR1 and CDR2: SNHLY and FYNNEI. The V gene lost 11 bases and the J gene lost 6 bases, with 13 bases spanning the gap. Complete variable domain (other parts from reference TRBV2 and TRBJ1-4): EPEVTQTPSHQVTQMGQEVILRCVPISNHLYFYWYRQILGQKVEFLVSFYNNEISEKSEIFDDQFSVERPDGSNFTLKIRSTKLEDSAMYFCAAGGGDEKLFFGSGTQLSVL.